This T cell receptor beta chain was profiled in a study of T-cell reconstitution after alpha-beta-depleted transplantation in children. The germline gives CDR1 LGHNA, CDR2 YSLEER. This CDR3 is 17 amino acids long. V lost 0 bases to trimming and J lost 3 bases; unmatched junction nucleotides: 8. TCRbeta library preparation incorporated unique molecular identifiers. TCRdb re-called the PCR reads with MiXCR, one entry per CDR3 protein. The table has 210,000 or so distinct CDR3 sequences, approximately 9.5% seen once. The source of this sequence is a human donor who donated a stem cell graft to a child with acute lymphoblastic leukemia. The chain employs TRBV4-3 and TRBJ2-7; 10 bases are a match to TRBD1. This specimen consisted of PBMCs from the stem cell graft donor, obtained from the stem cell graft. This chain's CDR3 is CASSQEDMGDRGYEQYF. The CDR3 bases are TGCGCCAGCAGCCAAGAAGATATGGGGGACAGGGGCTACGAGCAGTACTTC.